The clone carrying this T cell receptor (beta chain) was counted between two and nine times. The antigen is undetermined. The record originates from a study of early T cells in non-severe SARS-CoV-2 infection. The protocol attached unique molecular identifiers to individual cDNA molecules. TCRdb processed the 5' RACE reads anew with MiXCR; each CDR3 protein has one entry. The sample includes about 84,000 distinct CDR3 sequences, about 12% of them seen just once. Study findings and constraints: Matches to VDJdb favored anti-spike CD8 responses and missed private and CD4 specificities.

The clonotype originates from an adult who was a healthcare worker with PCR-confirmed SARS-CoV-2 infection or an uninfected control (not recorded which). The source material was whole blood.

In DNA, the CDR3 is TGTGCCAGCACGGCGAGCTCCTACGAGCAGTACTTC. Its translation is CASTASSYEQYF. The gene calls are TRBV2 and TRBJ2-7; no reliable D call. The CDR3 is 12 residues long. The V end lost 7 bases, the J end lost 0 bases, and 7 bases lay between the germline ends. Germline V gene lookup returns CDR1 SNHLY and CDR2 FYNNEI.